The rows below give T cell receptor beta chains drawn from one sample of a study of T-cell memory formation after mild COVID-19. TCRdb processed the 5' RACE reads anew with MiXCR; each CDR3 protein has one entry. This table holds about 540,000 distinct CDR3 sequences, roughly 20% found once. Input material: PBMCs or a T cell subset sorted from them (not recorded which). The receptor source for this set is an adult woman who had mild COVID-19 (a few samples of this study predate the infection). Cell type and time point are not known. The CDR3 runs from the conserved cysteine through the conserved F or W. Fields, in order: clone size, D gene, J gene, V gene, CDR3 protein, CDR3 DNA. A D gene is named only where the DNA matches it firmly. The size field is filled for only some rows; it gives once, few, many or a size class.

>-|-|TRBJ1-4|TRBV18
CASSPLVGRDEKLFF
TGTGCCAGCTCACCATTGGTCGGAAGAGATGAAAAACTGTTTTTT
>few|TRBD2|TRBJ2-5|TRBV5-1
CASSYGLAGYQETQYF
TGCGCCAGCAGCTACGGACTAGCGGGGTATCAAGAGACCCAGTACTTC
>few|TRBD1|TRBJ2-7|TRBV9
CASSAQTGVNEQYF
TGTGCCAGCAGCGCCCAGACAGGGGTGAACGAGCAGTACTTC
>few|-|TRBJ2-7|TRBV6-5
CASSYSGLTGYEQYF
TGTGCCAGCAGTTACTCGGGTCTTACAGGCTACGAGCAGTACTTC
>-|TRBD2|TRBJ2-3|TRBV6-5
CASTRRPSGRASTDTQYF
TGTGCCAGCACGCGGAGGCCTAGCGGGAGGGCCAGCACAGATACGCAGTATTTT
>few|-|TRBJ1-2|TRBV10-3
CAAAGRGAGNYGYTF
TGTGCCGCCGCGGGCAGGGGAGCGGGGAACTATGGCTACACCTTC
>-|-|TRBJ2-3|TRBV7-6
CASSPAGEEGDTQYF
TGTGCCAGCAGCCCGGCAGGGGAAGAAGGAGATACGCAGTATTTT
>-|TRBD2|TRBJ2-5|TRBV9
CASSVAKEAGGYQETQYF
TGTGCCAGCAGCGTAGCTAAGGAAGCGGGGGGATACCAAGAGACCCAGTACTTC
>-|TRBD2|TRBJ2-1|TRBV12-3/TRBV12-4
CASSPPRAGGIYNEQFF
TGTGCCAGCAGTCCACCCCGAGCGGGGGGGATCTACAATGAGCAGTTCTTC
>-|-|TRBJ2-1|TRBV7-3
CASSLEGLQQFF
TGTGCCAGCAGCTTAGAGGGACTTCAGCAGTTCTTC
>-|TRBD2|TRBJ2-1|TRBV14
CASSQDGVPGLAGFSYNEQFF
TGTGCCAGCAGCCAAGATGGGGTCCCGGGACTAGCGGGTTTCTCCTACAATGAGCAGTTCTTC
>-|-|TRBJ2-7|TRBV3-1
CASSPAAGGGPYF
TGTGCCAGCAGCCCCGCGGCTGGCGGCGGGCCGTACTTC
>-|-|TRBJ2-5|TRBV29-1
CSVEGGDSQETQYF
TGCAGCGTTGAAGGGGGGGACAGCCAAGAGACCCAGTACTTC
>many|TRBD1|TRBJ2-7|TRBV24-1
CATSDSRTGGYEQYF
TGTGCCACCAGTGATTCCCGGACAGGGGGCTACGAGCAGTACTTC
>-|TRBD1|TRBJ2-7|TRBV7-9
CASSLATRDRREYEQYF
TGTGCCAGCAGCTTAGCGACCCGGGACAGGAGGGAGTACGAGCAGTACTTC
>-|-|TRBJ2-3|TRBV19
CASMSGDTQYF
TGTGCCAGTATGAGTGGAGATACGCAGTATTTT
>-|-|TRBJ2-5|TRBV18
CASTAVNQETQYF
TGTGCCAGCACGGCAGTGAACCAAGAGACCCAGTACTTC
>few|-|TRBJ2-1|TRBV20-1
CSANRGPTSNEQFF
TGCAGTGCTAATAGGGGTCCGACCTCCAATGAGCAGTTCTTC
>-|TRBD2|TRBJ2-2|TRBV19
CASLPGGIFSTGELFF
TGTGCCAGTCTCCCCGGGGGGATTTTTTCCACCGGGGAGCTGTTTTTT
>few|-|TRBJ2-1|TRBV20-1
CSARDPGNYNEQFF
TGCAGTGCTAGAGATCCTGGTAACTACAATGAGCAGTTCTTC
>many|-|TRBJ2-7|TRBV6-5
CASSSDSYEQYF
TGTGCCAGCAGTTCCGACAGCTACGAGCAGTACTTC
>few|-|TRBJ2-1|TRBV15
CATSSLGRNEQFF
TGTGCCACCAGCAGCCTGGGGCGAAATGAGCAGTTCTTC
>-|-|TRBJ2-1|TRBV24-1
CATSDNPGTEQFF
TGTGCCACCAGTGATAATCCTGGGACAGAGCAGTTCTTC
>-|TRBD1|TRBJ1-1|TRBV5-4
CASSLGQGTPNTEAFF
TGTGCCAGCAGCCTCGGACAGGGGACCCCGAACACTGAAGCTTTCTTT
>-|-|TRBJ2-7|TRBV12-3/TRBV12-4
CASSLPQGLFYEQYF
TGTGCCAGCAGTTTACCCCAGGGACTCTTCTACGAGCAGTACTTC
>-|-|TRBJ1-2|TRBV27
CTSSFAGLGYGYTF
TGCACCAGCAGTTTTGCCGGGTTGGGCTATGGCTACACCTTC
>few|-|TRBJ2-2|TRBV12-3/TRBV12-4
CASCKLRTGELFF
TGTGCCAGCTGCAAATTACGCACCGGGGAGCTGTTTTTT
>few|TRBD1|TRBJ1-2|TRBV6-5
CASSYVQGPYGYTF
TGTGCCAGCAGTTACGTACAGGGGCCCTATGGCTACACCTTC
>-|TRBD2|TRBJ2-5|TRBV7-9
CASSLGLTSGSETQYF
TGTGCCAGCAGCTTAGGGTTGACTAGCGGGAGTGAGACCCAGTACTTC
>few|TRBD2|TRBJ2-1|TRBV7-8
CASSLLRVAGEGWNEQFF
TGTGCCAGCAGCTTACTTAGGGTAGCGGGAGAAGGGTGGAATGAGCAGTTCTTC
>few|TRBD2|TRBJ2-5|TRBV6-1
CASSYLVTSGGTETQYF
TGTGCCAGCAGCTACCTCGTGACTAGCGGGGGGACAGAGACCCAGTACTTC
>few|TRBD2|TRBJ2-7|TRBV5-4
CASSLPGLAGVRGSYEQYF
TGTGCCAGCAGCTTGCCCGGACTAGCGGGAGTCAGGGGCTCCTACGAGCAGTACTTC
>-|-|TRBJ2-7|TRBV2
CASSPGGRQYF
TGTGCCAGCTCCCCTGGGGGAAGGCAGTACTTC
>-|-|TRBJ1-4|TRBV10-2
CASGGVLNEKLFF
TGCGCCAGCGGCGGGGTCCTTAATGAAAAACTGTTTTTT
>few|TRBD2|TRBJ2-7|TRBV20-1
CSAGGYDEQYF
TGCAGTGCCGGGGGGTACGACGAGCAGTACTTC
>-|-|TRBJ2-1|TRBV9
CASSVGGPPYNEQFF
TGTGCCAGCAGCGTAGGCGGGCCTCCCTACAATGAGCAGTTCTTC
>-|-|TRBJ1-1|TRBV20-1
CSARPGDTEAFF
TGCAGTGCTAGACCCGGGGACACTGAAGCTTTCTTT
>-|-|TRBJ2-3|TRBV6-2/TRBV6-3
CASTIRDRDTQYF
TGTGCCAGCACCATCCGGGACCGGGATACGCAGTATTTT
>few|TRBD2|TRBJ2-4|TRBV7-9
CASSLLTGGPSNIQYF
TGTGCCAGCAGCCTTCTGACGGGAGGCCCCTCCAACATTCAGTACTTC
>few|TRBD1|TRBJ1-2|TRBV20-1
CSAKAATGSGYTF
TGCAGTGCTAAAGCCGCGACAGGGAGTGGCTACACCTTC
>-|-|TRBJ1-3|TRBV6-5
CASRRGGTAGNTIYF
TGTGCCAGCAGACGCGGCGGGACCGCGGGAAACACCATATATTTT
>-|-|TRBJ2-3|TRBV6-5
CASSYSAGGSTDTQYF
TGTGCCAGCAGTTACTCTGCGGGCGGCAGCACAGATACGCAGTATTTT
>few|TRBD2|TRBJ2-5|TRBV7-9
CASSKASGRGQETQYF
TGTGCCAGCAGCAAGGCTAGCGGGAGAGGCCAAGAGACCCAGTACTTC